One sample yielded the 23 T cell receptor beta chains listed below, sequenced in a study of beta chain features in type 1 diabetes. Overall study findings and caveats: Within each of all four CD4+ subsets, Type 1 diabetes patients had TCRB CDR3s that were moderately but significantly shorter.

Expressed TCRB transcripts were sequenced, since all the RNA that had been isolated was reverse transcribed. The data were produced by immunoSEQ multiplex PCR, yet TCRdb's version contains in-frame clones alone and is incomplete. The data contain some 63,000 clones, roughly 49% of them singletons. Their specific antigens are unknown. The sample taken for sequencing was central memory CD4+ T cells from blood. These receptors all stem from a man aged 25 to 40 with type 1 diabetes.

CDR3 sequence: CATRPRGKDEKLFF. The CDR3, as DNA: TGTGCCACCAGACCGAGGGGGAAGGATGAAAAACTGTTTTTT. The genes are TRBV15 and TRBJ1-4; tentatively, D is TRBD1 (6 bases). Trimming cost V 6 bases and J 6 bases, with 14 bases left between them. CDR3 length: 14 residues. Germline lookup yields CDR1 LNHNV and CDR2 YYDKDF (reference sequence).

The V call is TRBV6-5, the J call TRBJ2-1; D remains unclear. V shed 6 bases and J shed 0 bases, with 12 bases lying between them. This CDR3 is built from 15 residues. CDR1 is MNHEY and CDR2 is SVGAGI in the germline V gene. The CDR3 is CASSAISSSYNEQFF. In nucleotides, the CDR3 is TGTGCCAGCAGCGCAATTTCGAGCTCCTACAATGAGCAGTTCTTC.

The table lists this clone with a few counts. V is TRBV28 and J is TRBJ2-5; D is undetermined. The J call is uncertain, as TRBJ2-7 better fits the DNA end. Germline lookup yields CDR1 MDHEN and CDR2 SYDVKM. The CDR3 loop spans 15 amino acids. The CDR3 bases are TGTGCCAGCAGTTTCCTTGGAGCCGGATCCAACGAGCAGTACTTC. Residues: CASSFLGAGSNEQYF.

By its share, this clone is medium-sized. This chain links TRBV5-4 with TRBJ2-1, with a tentative D call TRBD2 (6 bases). Between the trimmed V and J ends, which lost 4 bases and 4 bases, there was a span of 15 bases. The CDR3 covers 15 residues. Germline V lookup: CDR1 SGHNT, CDR2 YYREEE (reference sequence). The CDR3 coding sequence is TGTGCCAGCAGCGAAGCCCCTGGAGGGTACAATGAGCAGTTCTTC. Its protein product is CASSEAPGGYNEQFF. Filled out from reference TRBV5-4 and TRBJ2-1, the complete variable domain reads ETGVTQSPTHLIKTRGQQVTLRCSSQSGHNTVSWYQQALGQGPQFIFQYYREEENGRGNFPPRFSGLQFPNYSSELNVNALELDDSALYLCASSEAPGGYNEQFFGPGTRLTVL.

This chain connects TRBV6-5 to TRBJ1-2; TRBD1 matches 8 bases. The V segment lost 4 bases and the J segment 5 bases; nucleotides outside the gene matches: 9. Germline loops: CDR1 MNHEY, CDR2 SVGAGI. CDR3 size: 15 residues. The CDR3 nucleotides are TGTGCCAGCAGTTCCTCGGGACAGGCCCTATATGGCTACACCTTC. It is translated as CASSSSGQALYGYTF.

The chain has TRBV11-2 and TRBJ2-4; a weak D match, TRBD1 (7 bases). The ends were cut back, 6 bases at V and 9 bases at J, with 18 bases in the middle. CDR1 and CDR2 from the germline V gene are SGHAT and FQNNGV. The CDR3 consists of 14 residues. CDR3 sequence reads: CASRSGGQEGIQYF. CDR3 sequence (DNA): TGTGCCAGCAGGTCCGGAGGACAGGAGGGCATTCAGTACTTC.

There are a few counts of this clone. This chain uses TRBV18 with TRBJ1-4; TRBD1 aligns across 7 bases. V dropped 6 bases and J dropped 2; count of bases not matched to a gene: 6. This CDR3 comprises 15 residues. The germline V gene has CDR1 KGHSH and CDR2 LQKENI. The CDR3 DNA reads TGTGCCAGCTCTCCGCTGACAGGGACTAATGAAAAACTGTTTTTT. Protein sequence: CASSPLTGTNEKLFF.

This clone has a single count. The J gene is TRBJ2-1, the V gene TRBV2; 9 nucleotides agree with TRBD2. Trimming cost V 6 bases and J 4 bases; bases outside gene matches: 7. The CDR3 has 15 residues. The V gene's germline CDR1 is SNHLY and CDR2 FYNNEI. The CDR3 loop reads CASRSGGSAYNEQFF. The CDR3 bases are TGTGCCAGCAGGAGCGGGGGGTCTGCATACAATGAGCAGTTCTTC. Using reference TRBV2 and TRBJ2-1 for the parts outside the CDR3, the full variable domain is EPEVTQTPSHQVTQMGQEVILRCVPISNHLYFYWYRQILGQKVEFLVSFYNNEISEKSEIFDDQFSVERPDGSNFTLKIRSTKLEDSAMYFCASRSGGSAYNEQFFGPGTRLTVL.

The chain joins TRBV19 to TRBJ2-5; tentatively, D is TRBD1 (6 bases). The J call may be mistaken, given a closer DNA end match to TRBJ2-7. The CDR3 is made up of 16 amino acids. Germline V lookup: CDR1 LNHDA, CDR2 SQIVND (reference sequence). The CDR3 is CASSRARTDLAYEQYF. CDR3 nucleotides: TGTGCCAGTAGTAGGGCCAGGACAGACCTTGCCTACGAGCAGTACTTC.

The rearrangement uses TRBV6-5 and TRBJ1-1; D is uncertain. Germline V gives CDR1 MNHEY, CDR2 SVGAGI. This CDR3 comprises 12 residues. Trimming cost V 4 bases and J 3 bases, with 6 bases left between them. CDR3 nucleotides: TGTGCCAGCAGTTCCCGGGACACTGAAGCTTTCTTT. This codes for CASSSRDTEAFF.

The V and J genes are TRBV30 and TRBJ2-5, with D possibly being TRBD2 (6 bases). Trimming stripped 0 bases from V and 3 bases from J, with 11 bases between. Germline V gene lookup returns CDR1 GTSNPN and CDR2 SVGIG (reference sequence). This CDR3 comprises 14 residues. This CDR3 reads CAWSVRAGKETQYF. The CDR3 DNA sequence: TGTGCCTGGAGTGTCAGGGCGGGGAAAGAGACCCAGTACTTC.

This chain connects TRBV15 to TRBJ2-3; tentative D call: TRBD2 (6 bases). CDR1 and CDR2 (germline): LNHNV, YYDKDF (reference sequence). The CDR3 spans 14 residues. Between the trimmed V and J ends, which lost 1 base and 1 base, there was a span of 6 bases. The DNA of the CDR3 is TGTGCCACCAGCAGAGCTAGCGGCACAGATACGCAGTATTTT. Translated: CATSRASGTDTQYF.

This chain links TRBV4-3 with TRBJ1-1, with no clear D. Between the trimmed V and J ends, which lost 3 bases and 6 bases, there was a span of 17 bases. The CDR3 totals 15 residues. Per germline, CDR1 LGHNA and CDR2 YSLEER. CDR3 loop: CASSHAMKTEAEAFF. CDR3 bases: TGCGCCAGCAGCCATGCCATGAAGACTGAAGCTGAAGCTTTCTTT.

The V call is TRBV19, the J call TRBJ1-3; 7 bases align to TRBD1. The CDR3 length is 15 residues. V shed 5 bases, J shed 2 bases, and the junction held 6 bases outside the gene matches. Germline CDR1 and CDR2: LNHDA and SQIVND (reference sequence). This CDR3 reads CASSPPTGTGNTIYF. In DNA, the CDR3 is TGTGCCAGTAGTCCTCCGACAGGGACTGGAAACACCATATATTTT.

A few counts support this clone. The chain uses TRBV30 and TRBJ2-7; possibly TRBD1 for D (6 bases). Per germline, CDR1 GTSNPN and CDR2 SVGIG (reference sequence). The CDR3 has 12 residues. V gave up 4 bases and J gave up 5 bases, with 12 bases separating them. This CDR3 is CAWTQQGDEQYF. CDR3 bases: TGTGCCTGGACTCAACAGGGTGACGAGCAGTACTTC.

The rearrangement joins TRBV30 to TRBJ1-2; 11 bases align to TRBD1. The CDR3 extends over 12 amino acids. Germline loops: CDR1 GTSNPN, CDR2 SVGIG (reference sequence). V lost 5 bases and J lost 7; bases outside the gene matches: 3. CDR3 DNA: TGTGCCTGGGGGGACAGGGGGATTGGCTACACCTTC. It encodes CAWGDRGIGYTF.

This sequence joins TRBV7-2 and TRBJ1-1; 10 positions agree with TRBD1. The CDR3 is 14 residues long. J lost 11 bases, V lost 1 base, and 7 bases had no gene match. Looked up from germline, CDR1 is SGHTA and CDR2 is FQGNSA. CDR3 sequence (DNA): TGTGCCAGCAGCTTAGGTCTGGGACAGGGGAGTGCTTTCTTT. Amino acid sequence: CASSLGLGQGSAFF.

V is TRBV9 and J is TRBJ2-3, with TRBD2 matching 9 bases. Germline trimming cut 4 bases from V and 4 bases from J; bases unmatched to any gene: 10. This CDR3 is 16 amino acids long. Looked up from germline, CDR1 is SGDLS and CDR2 is YYNGEE. The CDR3 is CASSSGSRGGSDTQYF. CDR3 nucleotides: TGTGCCAGCAGCTCTGGGTCGCGGGGGGGTTCAGATACGCAGTATTTT.

This chain connects TRBV5-1 to TRBJ1-1; D may be TRBD1 (6 bases). Per germline, CDR1 SGHRS and CDR2 YFSETQ. The V gene lost 7 bases and the J gene lost 4 bases, with 17 bases spanning the gap. This CDR3 region has 14 residues. CDR3 bases: TGCGCCAGCGGTACAGGGACCCAGGGCACTGAAGCTTTCTTT. It codes for CASGTGTQGTEAFF.

Only a few counts were recorded for this clone. V and J are TRBV19 and TRBJ2-5; 12 bases line up with TRBD2. From germline, CDR1 is LNHDA and CDR2 SQIVND (reference sequence). This CDR3 is built from 17 residues. Trimming cost V 1 base and J 2 bases; bases outside gene matches: 5. The CDR3: CASSIAPLAGGQETQYF. CDR3 nucleotides: TGTGCCAGTAGTATAGCCCCTCTAGCGGGGGGGCAAGAGACCCAGTACTTC.

The chain couples TRBV7-8 to TRBJ2-2; TRBD2 matches 8 bases. V shed 1 base, J shed 1 base, and the junction held 2 bases outside the gene matches. The CDR3 has 16 amino acids. Germline V gene sequence: CDR1 SGHVS, CDR2 FQNEAQ. The CDR3 sequence: CASSLGRGVNTGELFF. CDR3 nucleotides: TGTGCCAGCAGCTTAGGGCGGGGGGTGAACACCGGGGAGCTGTTTTTT.

The table lists this clone with a count of one. The chain carries TRBV7-8 and TRBJ2-5; 11 positions agree with TRBD1. The junction had 3 bases not matched to a gene; V was cut back by 5 bases and J by 4 bases. Germline loops: CDR1 SGHVS, CDR2 FQNEAQ. There are 14 residues in the CDR3. In DNA form, the CDR3 reads TGTGCCAGCAGCGCCGGGACAGGGGGAGAGACCCAGTACTTC. This sequence encodes CASSAGTGGETQYF.

In this sample, this clone turned up a few times. This chain uses TRBV2 with TRBJ1-5; no clear D. V gave up 6 bases and J gave up 1 base, with 4 bases separating them. The CDR3 is made up of 12 amino acids. Germline V CDR1 and CDR2: SNHLY, FYNNEI. In DNA, the CDR3 is TGTGCCAGCAGCCAGAGCAATCAGCCCCAGCATTTT. This codes for CASSQSNQPQHF.